Detailed here is one T cell receptor beta chain. There are 18 residues in the CDR3. With 7 bases removed from V and 0 bases from J, the gap between germline ends came to 22 bases. Germline assignment: CDR1 LGHNT and CDR2 FRNRAP. Libraries were prepared by immunoSEQ multiplex PCR; TCRdb keeps only in-frame clonotypes and omits some of them. The sample lists under 85,000 clones, 95% to 98% occurring once. This sample was taken from a study of technical replicates of blood from several donors. The V call is TRBV12-5, the J call TRBJ1-5; perhaps TRBD1 as D (5 bases). This clonotype was obtained from a human donor in good health. The sequencing sample was made of T cells isolated from PBMCs. CDR3 residues: CASVQTAERLYSNQPQHF. CDR3 nucleotides: TGTGCTAGTGTTCAGACAGCAGAACGATTATATAGCAATCAGCCCCAGCATTTT. Full variable domain (missing parts from reference TRBV12-5 and TRBJ1-5): DARVTQTPRHKVTEMGQEVTMRCQPILGHNTVFWYRQTMMQGLELLAYFRNRAPLDDSGMPKDRFSAEMPDATLATLKIQPSEPRDSAVYFCASVQTAERLYSNQPQHFGDGTRLSIL.